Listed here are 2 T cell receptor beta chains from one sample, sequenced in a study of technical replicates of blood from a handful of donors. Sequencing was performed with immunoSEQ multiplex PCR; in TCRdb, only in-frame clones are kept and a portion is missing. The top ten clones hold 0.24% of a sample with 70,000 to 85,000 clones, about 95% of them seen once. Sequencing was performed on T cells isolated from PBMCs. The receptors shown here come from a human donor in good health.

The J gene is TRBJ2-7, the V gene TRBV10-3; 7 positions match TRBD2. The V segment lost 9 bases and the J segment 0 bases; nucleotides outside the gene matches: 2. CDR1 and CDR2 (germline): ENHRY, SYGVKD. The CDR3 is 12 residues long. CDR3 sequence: CAIKRDSYEQYF. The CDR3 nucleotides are TGTGCCATTAAGCGGGACTCCTACGAGCAGTACTTC.

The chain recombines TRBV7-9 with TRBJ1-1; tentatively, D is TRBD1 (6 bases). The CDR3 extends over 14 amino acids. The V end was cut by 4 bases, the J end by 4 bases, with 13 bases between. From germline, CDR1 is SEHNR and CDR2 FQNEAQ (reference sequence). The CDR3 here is CASSSTRGTTEAFF. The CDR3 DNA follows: TGTGCCAGCAGCTCAACGAGGGGGACCACTGAAGCTTTCTTT. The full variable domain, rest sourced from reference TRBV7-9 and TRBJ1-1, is DTGVSQNPRHKITKRGQNVTFRCDPISEHNRLYWYRQTLGQGPEFLTYFQNEAQLEKSRLLSDRFSAERPKGSFSTLEIQRTEQGDSAMYLCASSSTRGTTEAFFGQGTRLTVV.